The T cell receptor (beta chain) under discussion was sequenced for a study of cytomegalovirus exposure and HLA in healthy donors. This clone was seen once. PCR primers comprised 60 Vbeta and 13 Jbeta primers. Produced via immunoSEQ multiplex PCR; TCRdb's table is partial and in-frame only. This sample has about 94,000 clones, with roughly three fifths found just once. The specimen sequenced was PBMCs. The TCR was taken from a man aged 30-40 years in good health and CMV-seronegative.

CDR3 DNA sequence: TGTGCCAGCAGCCAAGCGGGCAGGGACCGGCAGCCCCAGCATTTT. This codes for CASSQAGRDRQPQHF. This rearrangement joins TRBV2 to TRBJ1-5, with D possibly matching TRBD1 (5 bases). The V gene's germline CDR1 is SNHLY and CDR2 FYNNEI. The CDR3 totals 15 residues. The V gene lost 6 bases and the J gene lost 7 bases, with 19 bases spanning the gap.